The 8 T cell receptor beta chains reported below all come from one sample, sequenced in a study of CD8 T cells in ankylosing spondylitis. Study-wide results and limits: The study identified a TCR beta motif of roughly eight highly homologous variants that appeared characteristic of ankylosing spondylitis blood.

These receptors have no identified antigens. Via MiXCR, TCRdb re-called the 5' RACE reads, giving one row per CDR3 protein. The sample gives 390,000 or so distinct CDR3 sequences, approximately 20% of which show up once; 16% is in the top ten. Material: blood, either unsorted or a sorted T cell fraction (not recorded which). These receptors were obtained from a male donor with ankylosing spondylitis.

This clonotype was seen more than once but under ten times. This chain links TRBV7-3 with TRBJ1-3; no clear D. CDR1 and CDR2 from the germline V gene are SGHTA and FQGTGA. The V end was cut by 1 base, the J end by 0 bases, with 7 bases between. The CDR3 runs 15 residues. This CDR3 is CASSLSGSSGNTIYF. The DNA of the CDR3 is TGTGCCAGCAGCTTAAGTGGCAGCTCTGGAAACACCATATATTTT.

A few counts support this clonotype. The rearrangement joins TRBV7-8 to TRBJ2-1; D perhaps matches TRBD2 (5 bases). The CDR3 totals 16 residues. Trimming removed 2 bases at V and 0 bases at J, with 11 bases between. CDR1 is SGHVS and CDR2 is FQNEAQ in the germline V gene. CDR3 in amino acids: CASSLMSGSSYNEQFF. CDR3 DNA: TGTGCCAGCAGCTTAATGAGTGGGAGCTCCTACAATGAGCAGTTCTTC.

This clonotype was counted between two and nine times. V and J are TRBV29-1 and TRBJ2-5, with 7 bases matching TRBD1. Germline V gene data show CDR1 as SQVTM and CDR2 as ANQGSEA. CDR3 length: 12 amino acids. V lost 3 bases to trimming and J lost 9 bases; unmatched junction nucleotides: 7. The DNA of the CDR3 is TGCAGCGTTGAGGGGGCTGGGACAGCCCAGTACTTC. As protein: CSVEGAGTAQYF. Variable domain in full (rest from reference TRBV29-1 and TRBJ2-5): SAVISQKPSRDICQRGTSLTIQCQVDSQVTMMFWYRQQPGQSLTLIATANQGSEATYESGFVIDKFPISRPNLTFSTLTVSNMSPEDSSIYLCSVEGAGTAQYFGPGTRLLVL.

The chain has TRBV27 and TRBJ2-7; possibly TRBD2 for D (5 bases). CDR3 length: 13 residues. Germline V CDR1 and CDR2: MNHEY, SMNVEV (reference sequence). V was clipped by 5 bases and J by 7 bases, with 15 bases between them. CDR3 protein: CASSPRTPAEQYF. The CDR3 bases are TGTGCCAGCAGTCCCAGGACTCCTGCGGAGCAGTACTTC.

The chain joins TRBV6-5 to TRBJ1-1, with no clear D. The V gene lost 0 bases and the J gene lost 4 bases, with 12 bases spanning the gap. The CDR3 is made up of 15 amino acids. Germline CDR1 and CDR2: MNHEY and SVGAGI. The CDR3, as DNA: TGTGCCAGCAGTTACTCCGCGGGCGTGAGCACTGAAGCTTTCTTT. The encoded protein is CASSYSAGVSTEAFF.

The chain links TRBV6-5 to TRBJ1-4, with TRBD1 matching 7 bases. V lost 4 bases to trimming and J lost 0 bases; unmatched junction nucleotides: 2. The CDR3 totals 15 residues. CDR1 and CDR2 from the germline V gene are MNHEY and SVGAGI. The CDR3 here is CASSWDSSTNEKLFF. Here the CDR3 DNA reads TGTGCCAGCAGTTGGGACAGCTCAACTAATGAAAAACTGTTTTTT.

The chain carries TRBV7-6 and TRBJ2-2; the match to TRBD2 covers 9 bases. J gave up 4 bases and V 8 bases, and 11 bases lay outside the gene matches. CDR1 and CDR2 (germline): SGHVS, FNYEAQ. The CDR3 covers 16 residues. CDR3 bases: TGTGCCAGCGGGCCAGCGGGAGGAACTCGCACCGGGGAGCTGTTTTTT. The encoded protein is CASGPAGGTRTGELFF.

This clonotype was seen more than once but under ten times. The J gene is TRBJ1-2, the V gene TRBV6-1; 9 positions match TRBD1. This CDR3 has 14 amino acids. The V and J ends lost 5 bases and 5 bases, in that order; junction bases with no gene match: 6. Germline V gene lookup returns CDR1 MNHNS and CDR2 SASEGT. CDR3 in amino acids: CASSRTGGEYGYTF. DNA of the CDR3: TGTGCCAGCAGTCGCACAGGGGGCGAATATGGCTACACCTTC.